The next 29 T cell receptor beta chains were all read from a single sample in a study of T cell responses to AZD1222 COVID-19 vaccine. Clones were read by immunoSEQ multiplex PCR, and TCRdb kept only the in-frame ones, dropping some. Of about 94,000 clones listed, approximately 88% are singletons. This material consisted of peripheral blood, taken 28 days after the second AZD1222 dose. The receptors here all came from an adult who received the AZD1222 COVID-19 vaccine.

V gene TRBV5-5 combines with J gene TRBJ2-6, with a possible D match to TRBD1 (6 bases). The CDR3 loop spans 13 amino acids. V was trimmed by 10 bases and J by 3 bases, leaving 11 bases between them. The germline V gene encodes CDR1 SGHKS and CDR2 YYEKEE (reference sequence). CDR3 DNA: TGTGCCTGCTACAGGGTTGGGGCCAACGTCCTGACTTTC. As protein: CACYRVGANVLTF.

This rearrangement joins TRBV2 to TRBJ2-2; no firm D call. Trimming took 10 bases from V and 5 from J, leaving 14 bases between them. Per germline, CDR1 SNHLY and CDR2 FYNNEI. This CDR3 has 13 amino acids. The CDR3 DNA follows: TGTGCCACGAAATCGGACCTGACCGGGGAGCTGTTTTTT. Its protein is CATKSDLTGELFF.

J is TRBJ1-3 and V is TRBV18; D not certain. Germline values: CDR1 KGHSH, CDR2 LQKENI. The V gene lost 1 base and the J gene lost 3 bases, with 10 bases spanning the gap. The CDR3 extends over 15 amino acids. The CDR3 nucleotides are TGTGCCAGCTCACCACGGGGAGAATATGGAAACACCATATATTTT. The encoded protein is CASSPRGEYGNTIYF. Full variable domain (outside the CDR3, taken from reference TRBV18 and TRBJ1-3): NAGVMQNPRHLVRRRGQEARLRCSPMKGHSHVYWYRQLPEEGLKFMVYLQKENIIDESGMPKERFSAEFPKEGPSILRIQQVVRGDSAAYFCASSPRGEYGNTIYFGEGSWLTVV.

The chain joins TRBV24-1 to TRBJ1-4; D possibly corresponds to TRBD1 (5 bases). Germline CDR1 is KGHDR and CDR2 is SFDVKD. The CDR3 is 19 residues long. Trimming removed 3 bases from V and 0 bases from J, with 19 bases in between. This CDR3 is CATSDALGGEGSTNEKLFF. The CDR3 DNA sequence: TGTGCCACCAGTGATGCCTTGGGGGGGGAGGGTTCAACTAATGAAAAACTGTTTTTT.

The CDR3 loop is CASSLEGATNEKLFF. The DNA of the CDR3 is TGCGCCAGCAGCTTGGAGGGTGCAACTAATGAAAAACTGTTTTTT. The chain has TRBV5-1 and TRBJ1-4; D is ambiguous. The CDR3 consists of 15 residues. Trimming stripped 0 bases from V and 0 bases from J, with 6 bases between. Germline CDR1 and CDR2: SGHRS and YFSETQ.

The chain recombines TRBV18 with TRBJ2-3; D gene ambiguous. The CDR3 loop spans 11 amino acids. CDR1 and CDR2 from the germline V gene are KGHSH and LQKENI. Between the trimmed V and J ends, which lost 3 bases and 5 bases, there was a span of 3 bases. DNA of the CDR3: TGTGCCAGCTCACCCGAAGATACGCAGTATTTT. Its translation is CASSPEDTQYF.

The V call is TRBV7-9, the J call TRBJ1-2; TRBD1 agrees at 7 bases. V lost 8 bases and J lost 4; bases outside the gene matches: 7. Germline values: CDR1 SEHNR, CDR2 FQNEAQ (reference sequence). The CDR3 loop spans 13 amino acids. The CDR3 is CASSGTVVYGYTF. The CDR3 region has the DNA TGTGCCAGCTCGGGGACAGTAGTCTATGGCTACACCTTC.

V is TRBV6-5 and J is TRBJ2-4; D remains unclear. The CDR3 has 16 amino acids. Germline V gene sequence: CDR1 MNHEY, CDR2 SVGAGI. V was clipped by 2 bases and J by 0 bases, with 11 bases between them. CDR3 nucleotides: TGTGCCAGCAGTTACGGTCTCGGCAGAGCCAAAAACATTCAGTACTTC. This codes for CASSYGLGRAKNIQYF.

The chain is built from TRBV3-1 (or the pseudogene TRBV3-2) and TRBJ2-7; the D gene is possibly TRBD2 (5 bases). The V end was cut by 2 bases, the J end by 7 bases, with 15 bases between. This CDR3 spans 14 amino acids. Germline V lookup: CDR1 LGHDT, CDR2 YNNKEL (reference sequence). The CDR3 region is CASSQNRAGEEQYF. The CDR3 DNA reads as TGTGCCAGCAGCCAAAATCGGGCCGGGGAGGAGCAGTACTTC.

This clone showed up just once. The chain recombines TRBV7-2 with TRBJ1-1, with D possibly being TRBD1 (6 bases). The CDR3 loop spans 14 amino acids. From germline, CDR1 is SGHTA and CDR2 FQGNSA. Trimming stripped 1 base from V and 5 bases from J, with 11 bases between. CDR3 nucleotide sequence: TGTGCCAGCAGCTTAGACAGGGACCCGACTGAAGCTTTCTTT. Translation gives CASSLDRDPTEAFF.

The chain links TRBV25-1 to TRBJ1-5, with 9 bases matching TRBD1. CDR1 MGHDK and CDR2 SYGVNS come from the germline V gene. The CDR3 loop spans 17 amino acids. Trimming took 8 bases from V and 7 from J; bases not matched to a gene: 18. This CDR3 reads CASGPGQGGAKKQPQHF. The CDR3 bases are TGTGCCAGCGGCCCGGGACAGGGAGGTGCGAAAAAACAGCCCCAGCATTTT.

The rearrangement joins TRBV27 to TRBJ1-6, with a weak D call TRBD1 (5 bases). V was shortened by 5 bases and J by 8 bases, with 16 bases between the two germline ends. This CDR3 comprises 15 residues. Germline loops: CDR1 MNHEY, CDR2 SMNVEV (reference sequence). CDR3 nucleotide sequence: TGTGCCAGCAGTCCTCCGAGGGGTAGGCATTCACCCCTCCACTTT. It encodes CASSPPRGRHSPLHF.

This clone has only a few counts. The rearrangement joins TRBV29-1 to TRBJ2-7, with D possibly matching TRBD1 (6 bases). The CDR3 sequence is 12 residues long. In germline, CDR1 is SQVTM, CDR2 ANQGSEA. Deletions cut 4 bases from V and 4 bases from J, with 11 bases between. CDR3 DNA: TGCAGCGTTGGGACAGTTCGGTACGAGCAGTACTTC. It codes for CSVGTVRYEQYF.

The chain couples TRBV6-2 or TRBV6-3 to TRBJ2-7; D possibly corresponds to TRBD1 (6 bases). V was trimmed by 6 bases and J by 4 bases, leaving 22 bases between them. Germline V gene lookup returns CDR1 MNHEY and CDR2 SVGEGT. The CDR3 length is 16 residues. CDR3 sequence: CASSLRRTEVVYEQYF. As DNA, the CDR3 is TGTGCCAGCAGCCTCCGCCGGACAGAGGTCGTATACGAGCAGTACTTC.

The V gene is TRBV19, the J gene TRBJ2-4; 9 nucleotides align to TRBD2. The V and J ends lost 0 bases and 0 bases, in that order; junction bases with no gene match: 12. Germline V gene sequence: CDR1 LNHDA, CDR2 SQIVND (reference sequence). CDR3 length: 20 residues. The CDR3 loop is CASSIEASGVGTIAKNIQYF. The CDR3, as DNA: TGTGCCAGTAGTATAGAGGCTAGCGGGGTTGGGACCATAGCCAAAAACATTCAGTACTTC.

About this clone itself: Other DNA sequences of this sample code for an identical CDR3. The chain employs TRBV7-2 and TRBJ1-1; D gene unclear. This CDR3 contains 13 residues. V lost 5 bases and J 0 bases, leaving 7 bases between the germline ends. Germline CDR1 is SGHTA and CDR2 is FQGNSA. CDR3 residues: CASSPGLNTEAFF. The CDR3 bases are TGTGCCAGCAGCCCCGGGTTGAACACTGAAGCTTTCTTT.

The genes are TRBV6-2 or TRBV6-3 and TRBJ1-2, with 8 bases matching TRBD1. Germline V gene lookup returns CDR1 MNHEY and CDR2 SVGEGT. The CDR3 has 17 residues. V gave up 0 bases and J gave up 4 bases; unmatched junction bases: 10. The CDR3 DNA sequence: TGTGCCAGCAGTTACTCGACAGGGACAGGAAAAGCCTATGGCTACACCTTC. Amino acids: CASSYSTGTGKAYGYTF.

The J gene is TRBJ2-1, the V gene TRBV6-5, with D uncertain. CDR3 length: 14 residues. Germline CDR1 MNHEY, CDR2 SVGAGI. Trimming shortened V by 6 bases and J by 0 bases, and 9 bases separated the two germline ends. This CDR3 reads CASRKEISYNEQFF. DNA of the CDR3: TGTGCCAGCAGAAAAGAGATCTCCTACAATGAGCAGTTCTTC.

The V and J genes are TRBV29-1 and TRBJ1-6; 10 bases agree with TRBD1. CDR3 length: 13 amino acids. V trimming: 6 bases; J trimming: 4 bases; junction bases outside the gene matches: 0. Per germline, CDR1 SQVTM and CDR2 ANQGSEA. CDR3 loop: CSVGQGYNSPLHF. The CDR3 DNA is TGCAGCGTGGGACAGGGGTATAATTCACCCCTCCACTTT.

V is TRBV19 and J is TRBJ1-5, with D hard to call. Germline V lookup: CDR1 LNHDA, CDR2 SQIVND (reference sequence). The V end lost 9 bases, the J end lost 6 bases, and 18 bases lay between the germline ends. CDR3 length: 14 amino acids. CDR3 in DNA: TGTGCCAGCCAGCAAACACGACCTAGTCAGCCCCAGCATTTT. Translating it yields CASQQTRPSQPQHF.

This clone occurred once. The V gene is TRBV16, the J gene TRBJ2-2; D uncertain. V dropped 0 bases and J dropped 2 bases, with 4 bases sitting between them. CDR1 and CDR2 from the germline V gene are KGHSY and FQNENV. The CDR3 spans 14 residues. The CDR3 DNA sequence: TGTGCCAGCAGCCAATCGCTCAACACCGGGGAGCTGTTTTTT. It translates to CASSQSLNTGELFF.

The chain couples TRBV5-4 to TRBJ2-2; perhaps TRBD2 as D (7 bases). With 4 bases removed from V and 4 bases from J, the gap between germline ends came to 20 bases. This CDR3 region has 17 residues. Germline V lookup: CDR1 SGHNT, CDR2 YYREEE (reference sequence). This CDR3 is CASSPGPGRGGTGELFF. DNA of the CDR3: TGTGCCAGCAGCCCGGGGCCGGGGAGGGGGGGCACCGGGGAGCTGTTTTTT.

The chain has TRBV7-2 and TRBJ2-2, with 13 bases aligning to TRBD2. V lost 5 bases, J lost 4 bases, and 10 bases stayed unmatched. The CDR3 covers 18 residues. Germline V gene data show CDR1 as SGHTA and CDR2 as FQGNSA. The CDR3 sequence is CASSPLRLAGGTTGELFF. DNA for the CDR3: TGTGCCAGCAGCCCCTTAAGACTAGCGGGAGGAACCACCGGGGAGCTGTTTTTT.

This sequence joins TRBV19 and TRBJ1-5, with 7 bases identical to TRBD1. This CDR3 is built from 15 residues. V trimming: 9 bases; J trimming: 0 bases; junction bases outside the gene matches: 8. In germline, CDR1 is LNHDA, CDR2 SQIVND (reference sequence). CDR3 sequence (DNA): TGTGCCAGCGGGACAGTGCCTTATAGCAATCAGCCCCAGCATTTT. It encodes CASGTVPYSNQPQHF.

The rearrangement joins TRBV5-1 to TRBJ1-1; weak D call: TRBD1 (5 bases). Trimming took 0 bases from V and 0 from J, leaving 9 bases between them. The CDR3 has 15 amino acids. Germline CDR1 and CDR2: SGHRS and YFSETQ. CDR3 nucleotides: TGCGCCAGCAGCTTGGGGTCGGGGCTGAACACTGAAGCTTTCTTT. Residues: CASSLGSGLNTEAFF.

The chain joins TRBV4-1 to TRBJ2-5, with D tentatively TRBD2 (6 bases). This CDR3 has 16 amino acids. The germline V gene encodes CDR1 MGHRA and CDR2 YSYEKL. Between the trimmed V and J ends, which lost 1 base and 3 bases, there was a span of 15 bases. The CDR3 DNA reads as TGCGCCAGCAGCCAAGGAGGTAGCGGCACCGAAGAGACCCAGTACTTC. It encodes CASSQGGSGTEETQYF.

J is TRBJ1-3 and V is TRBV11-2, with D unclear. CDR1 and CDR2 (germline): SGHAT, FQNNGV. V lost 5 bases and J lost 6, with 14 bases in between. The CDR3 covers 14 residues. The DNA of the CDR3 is TGTGCCAGCAGCAACAGTGATTCCCCAAACACCATATATTTT. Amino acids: CASSNSDSPNTIYF.

Here the CDR3 DNA reads TGTGCCAGCAGCATATCTGGACAGGGAGTGGATCAGCCCCAGCATTTT. It codes for CASSISGQGVDQPQHF. The chain recombines TRBV28 with TRBJ1-5, with 8 bases that match TRBD1. Germline V gene sequence: CDR1 MDHEN, CDR2 SYDVKM. V dropped 6 bases and J dropped 5; count of bases not matched to a gene: 12. CDR3 length: 16 amino acids.

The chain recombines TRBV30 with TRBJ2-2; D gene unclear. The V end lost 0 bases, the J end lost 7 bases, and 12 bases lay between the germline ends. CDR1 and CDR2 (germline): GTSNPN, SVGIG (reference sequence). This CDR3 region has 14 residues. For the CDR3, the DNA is TGTGCCTGGAGTGTACTAAGGGATGGCGGGGAGCTGTTTTTT. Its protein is CAWSVLRDGGELFF.